This entry lists 9 T cell receptor beta chains sequenced from one sample in a study of STAT5B mutations in CD4+ large granular lymphocyte leukemia. The method was immunoSEQ multiplex PCR; TCRdb's version includes in-frame clones alone and lacks a portion of them. The repertoire holds 20,000 to 25,000 clones, with 60% to 80% as singletons. The sequencing input was CD4+ T cells from blood buffy coats. These receptors all stem from a human donor in good health.

J is TRBJ2-7 and V is TRBV7-2; 7 bases are a match to TRBD1. The CDR3 covers 15 residues. The J segment lost 2 bases and the V segment lost 1 base, leaving 5 bases of the junction unmatched. CDR1 and CDR2 from the germline V gene are SGHTA and FQGNSA. CDR3 amino acids: CASSLGKGAAYEQYF. CDR3 nucleotide sequence: TGTGCCAGCAGCTTAGGCAAGGGGGCGGCCTACGAGCAGTACTTC.

The chain is built from TRBV9 and TRBJ1-2, with a weak D call TRBD1 (6 bases). Per the germline V gene, CDR1 is SGDLS and CDR2 is YYNGEE. V lost 3 bases and J 4 bases, leaving 16 bases between the germline ends. There are 15 residues in the CDR3. CDR3 DNA sequence: TGTGCCAGCAGCGCACGACTGGACAGTGCCTATGGCTACACCTTC. Protein sequence: CASSARLDSAYGYTF.

The genes are TRBV10-3 and TRBJ1-4, with 9 bases that match TRBD1. The CDR3 is made up of 13 amino acids. V dropped 10 bases and J dropped 7; count of bases not matched to a gene: 7. Germline assignment: CDR1 ENHRY and CDR2 SYGVKD. The CDR3 DNA sequence: TGTGCCACACGACAGGGGGGGAGTGAAAAACTGTTTTTT. This codes for CATRQGGSEKLFF.

The V and J genes are TRBV29-1 and TRBJ2-7; 9 bases align to TRBD1. From germline, CDR1 is SQVTM and CDR2 ANQGSEA. The CDR3 is 14 amino acids. V lost 1 base to trimming and J lost 3 bases; unmatched junction nucleotides: 4. CDR3 DNA sequence: TGCAGCGTTGAAGGACAGGGGGGATTCTACGAGCAGTACTTC. This translates into CSVEGQGGFYEQYF.

This clone was picked up one time. The chain carries TRBV15 and TRBJ2-3, with D perhaps matching TRBD1 or TRBD2 (5 bases each). V lost 0 bases to trimming and J lost 1 base, with 8 bases between them. The germline V gene encodes CDR1 LNHNV and CDR2 YYDKDF (reference sequence). This CDR3 is 15 amino acids long. The CDR3, as DNA: TGTGCCACCAGCAGAGATGAGGGGCGCACAGATACGCAGTATTTT. It yields the protein CATSRDEGRTDTQYF.

The V call is TRBV21-1, the J call TRBJ2-7; the table's D call TRBD2 went unverified against the DNA. TRBV21-1 is an annotated pseudogene. CDR3 length: 14 amino acids. The CDR3 coding sequence is TGTGCCAGCAGCAAAAGGACCCACACGGGAGAGCAGTACTTC. This gives the protein CASSKRTHTGEQYF.

The chain couples TRBV18 to TRBJ2-5, with D tentatively TRBD2 (6 bases). Germline CDR1 KGHSH, CDR2 LQKENI. V dropped 2 bases and J dropped 3 bases, with 10 bases sitting between them. The CDR3 is 14 amino acids. The DNA of the CDR3 is TGTGCCAGCTCACCAGGAGCTAGCGAAGAGACCCAGTACTTC. It specifies CASSPGASEETQYF.

The V gene is TRBV4-1, the J gene TRBJ2-7; weak D call: TRBD1 (6 bases). From germline, CDR1 is MGHRA and CDR2 YSYEKL. Trimming left V 0 bases short and J 4 bases short, with 10 bases between. This CDR3 is built from 14 residues. CDR3 in amino acids: CASSQEQGVYEQYF. The CDR3 nucleotides read TGCGCCAGCAGCCAAGAACAGGGTGTTTACGAGCAGTACTTC.

V is TRBV9 and J is TRBJ2-5, with TRBD1 as a possible D gene (6 bases). In germline, CDR1 is SGDLS, CDR2 YYNGEE. The V end lost 4 bases, the J end lost 4 bases, and 17 bases lay between the germline ends. The CDR3 has 15 amino acids. CDR3 in amino acids: CASSSQGSRVETQYF. The CDR3 DNA follows: TGTGCCAGCAGCTCTCAGGGGAGTAGGGTAGAGACCCAGTACTTC. Full variable domain (outside the CDR3, taken from reference TRBV9 and TRBJ2-5): DSGVTQTPKHLITATGQRVTLRCSPRSGDLSVYWYQQSLDQGLQFLIQYYNGEERAKGNILERFSAQQFPDLHSELNLSSLELGDSALYFCASSSQGSRVETQYFGPGTRLLVL.